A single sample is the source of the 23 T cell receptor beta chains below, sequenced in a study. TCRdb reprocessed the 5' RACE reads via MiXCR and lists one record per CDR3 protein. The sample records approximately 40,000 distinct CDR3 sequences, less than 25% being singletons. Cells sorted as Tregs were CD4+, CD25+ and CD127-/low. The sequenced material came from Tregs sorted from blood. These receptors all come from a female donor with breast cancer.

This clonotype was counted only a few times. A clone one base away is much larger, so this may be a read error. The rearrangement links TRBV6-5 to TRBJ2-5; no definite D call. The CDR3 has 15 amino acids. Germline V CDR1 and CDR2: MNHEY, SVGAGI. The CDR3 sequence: CAGSPDWRFEETQYF. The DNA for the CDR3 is TGTGCCGGCAGCCCTGATTGGAGATTCGAGGAGACCCAGTACTTC.

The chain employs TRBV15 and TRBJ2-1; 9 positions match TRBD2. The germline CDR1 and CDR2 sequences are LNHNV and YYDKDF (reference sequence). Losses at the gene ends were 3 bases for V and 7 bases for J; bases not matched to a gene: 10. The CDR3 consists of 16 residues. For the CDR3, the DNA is TGTGCCACCAGCAGCAGACTAGCGGAGAATTTGAATGAGCAGTTCTTC. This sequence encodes CATSSRLAENLNEQFF. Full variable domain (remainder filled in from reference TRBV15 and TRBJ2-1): DAMVIQNPRYQVTQFGKPVTLSCSQTLNHNVMYWYQQKSSQAPKLLFHYYDKDFNNEADTPDNFQSRRPNTSFCFLDIRSPGLGDTAMYLCATSSRLAENLNEQFFGPGTRLTVL.

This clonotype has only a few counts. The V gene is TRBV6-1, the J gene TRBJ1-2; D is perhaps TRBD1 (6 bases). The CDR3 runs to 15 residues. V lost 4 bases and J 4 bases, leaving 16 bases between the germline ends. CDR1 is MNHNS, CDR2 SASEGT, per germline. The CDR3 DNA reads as TGTGCCAGCAGTGGTAACGACAGGCACCTCTATGGCTACACCTTC. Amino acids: CASSGNDRHLYGYTF.

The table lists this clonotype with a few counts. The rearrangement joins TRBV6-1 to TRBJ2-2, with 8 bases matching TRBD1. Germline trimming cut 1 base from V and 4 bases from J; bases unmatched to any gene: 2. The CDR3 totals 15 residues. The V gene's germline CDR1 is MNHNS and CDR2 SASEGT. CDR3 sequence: CASSEGTGFTGELFF. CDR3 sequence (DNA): TGTGCCAGCAGTGAAGGGACAGGGTTCACCGGGGAGCTGTTTTTT.

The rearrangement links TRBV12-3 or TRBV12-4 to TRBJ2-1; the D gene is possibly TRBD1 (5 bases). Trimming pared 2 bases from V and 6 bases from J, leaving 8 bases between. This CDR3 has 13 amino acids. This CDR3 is CASSLSQGNEQFF. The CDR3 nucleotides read TGTGCCAGCAGTTTAAGTCAGGGCAATGAGCAGTTCTTC.

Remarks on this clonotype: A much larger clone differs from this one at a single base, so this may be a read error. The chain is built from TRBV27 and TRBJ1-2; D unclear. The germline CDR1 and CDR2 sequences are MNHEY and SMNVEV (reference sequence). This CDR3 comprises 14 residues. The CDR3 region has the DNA TGTACCAGCAGTCCGACGGGATACCTGGGTGGCTACACCTTC. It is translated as CTSSPTGYLGGYTF.

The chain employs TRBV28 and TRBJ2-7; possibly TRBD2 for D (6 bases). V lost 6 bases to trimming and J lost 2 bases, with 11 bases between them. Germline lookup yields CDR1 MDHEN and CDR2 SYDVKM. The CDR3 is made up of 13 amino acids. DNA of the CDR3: TGTGCCAGCAGCCCGACTAGTGCCTACGAGCAGTACTTC. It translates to CASSPTSAYEQYF.

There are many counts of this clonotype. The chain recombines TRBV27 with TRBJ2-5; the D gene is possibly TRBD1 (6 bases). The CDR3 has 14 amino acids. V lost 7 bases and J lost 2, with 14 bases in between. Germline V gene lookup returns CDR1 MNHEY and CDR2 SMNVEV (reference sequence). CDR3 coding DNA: TGTGCCAGCAATCCGACAGGTTCTCAAGAGACCCAGTACTTC. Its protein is CASNPTGSQETQYF.

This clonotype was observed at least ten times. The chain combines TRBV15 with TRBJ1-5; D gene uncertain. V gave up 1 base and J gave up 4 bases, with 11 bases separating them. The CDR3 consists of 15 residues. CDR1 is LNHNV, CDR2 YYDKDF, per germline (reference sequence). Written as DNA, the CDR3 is TGTGCCACCAGCAGAGGACAAGACTCGAATCAGCCCCAGCATTTT. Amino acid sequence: CATSRGQDSNQPQHF.

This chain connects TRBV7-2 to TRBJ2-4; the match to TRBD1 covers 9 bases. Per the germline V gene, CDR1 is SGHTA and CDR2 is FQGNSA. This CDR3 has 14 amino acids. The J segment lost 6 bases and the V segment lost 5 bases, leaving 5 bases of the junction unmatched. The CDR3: CTSSPRQGGNIQYF. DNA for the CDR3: TGTACCAGCAGCCCACGACAGGGGGGAAACATTCAGTACTTC.

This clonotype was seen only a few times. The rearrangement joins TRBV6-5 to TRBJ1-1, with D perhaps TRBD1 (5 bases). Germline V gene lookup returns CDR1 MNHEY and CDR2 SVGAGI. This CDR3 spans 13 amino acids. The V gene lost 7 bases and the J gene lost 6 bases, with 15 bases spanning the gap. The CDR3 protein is CASKRTIPPEAFF. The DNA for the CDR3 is TGTGCCAGCAAAAGGACAATTCCCCCTGAAGCTTTCTTT.

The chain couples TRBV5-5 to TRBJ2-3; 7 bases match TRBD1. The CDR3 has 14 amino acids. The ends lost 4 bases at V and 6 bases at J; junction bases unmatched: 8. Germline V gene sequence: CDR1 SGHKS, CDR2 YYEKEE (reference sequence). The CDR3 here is CASSLGQAKDTQYF. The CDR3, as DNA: TGTGCCAGCAGCCTAGGACAGGCCAAGGATACGCAGTATTTT.

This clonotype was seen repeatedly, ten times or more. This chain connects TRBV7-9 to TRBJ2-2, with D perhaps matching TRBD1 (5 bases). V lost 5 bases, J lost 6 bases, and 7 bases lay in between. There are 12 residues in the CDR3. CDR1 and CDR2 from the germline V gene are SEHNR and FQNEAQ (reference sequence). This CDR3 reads CASSNRSGELFF. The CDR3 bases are TGTGCCAGCAGCAACAGGTCCGGGGAGCTGTTTTTT.

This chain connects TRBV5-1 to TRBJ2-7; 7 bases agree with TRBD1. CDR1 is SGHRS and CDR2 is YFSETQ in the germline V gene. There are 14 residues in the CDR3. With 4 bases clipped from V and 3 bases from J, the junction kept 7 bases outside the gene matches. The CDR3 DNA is TGCGCCAGCAGCGCTGGGACAGCTGGCTACGAGCAGTACTTC. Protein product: CASSAGTAGYEQYF.

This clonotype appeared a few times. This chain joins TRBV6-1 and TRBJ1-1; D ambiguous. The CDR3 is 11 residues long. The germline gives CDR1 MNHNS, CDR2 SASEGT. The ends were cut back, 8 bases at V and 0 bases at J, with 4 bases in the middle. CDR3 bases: TGTGCCAGCTTCATGAACACTGAAGCTTTCTTT. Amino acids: CASFMNTEAFF.

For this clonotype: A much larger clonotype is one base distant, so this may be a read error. The CDR3 protein is CGAPRGTVGYEQYF. The DNA for the CDR3 is TGCGGTGCGCCAAGGGGGACGGTGGGATACGAGCAGTACTTC. This chain links TRBV20-1 with TRBJ2-7; maybe TRBD1 (6 bases). CDR3 size: 14 residues. Germline CDR1 DFQATT, CDR2 SNEGSKA (reference sequence).

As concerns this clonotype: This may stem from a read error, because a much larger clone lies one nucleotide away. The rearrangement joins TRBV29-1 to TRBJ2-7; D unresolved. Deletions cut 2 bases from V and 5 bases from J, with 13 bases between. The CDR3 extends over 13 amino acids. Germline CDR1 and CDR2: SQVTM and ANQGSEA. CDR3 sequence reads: CSVESPSADEQYF. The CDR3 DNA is TGCAGCGTTGAATCCCCCAGTGCCGACGAGCAGTACTTC.

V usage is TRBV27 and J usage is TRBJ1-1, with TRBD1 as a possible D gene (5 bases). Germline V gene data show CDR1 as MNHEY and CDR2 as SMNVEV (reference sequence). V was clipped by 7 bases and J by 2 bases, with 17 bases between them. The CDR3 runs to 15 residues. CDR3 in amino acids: CASTLGSGINTEAFF. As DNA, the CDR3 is TGTGCCAGCACCTTGGGGTCAGGGATCAACACTGAAGCTTTCTTT.

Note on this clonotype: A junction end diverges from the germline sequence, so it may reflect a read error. CDR3 residues: CSTRVGGRARGEQYF. Written as DNA, the CDR3 is TGCAGTACTAGAGTTGGCGGGAGGGCCAGGGGCGAGCAGTACTTC. The chain is built from TRBV20-1 and TRBJ2-7; 9 bases are a match to TRBD2. The CDR3 runs 15 residues. Germline CDR1 DFQATT, CDR2 SNEGSKA (reference sequence).

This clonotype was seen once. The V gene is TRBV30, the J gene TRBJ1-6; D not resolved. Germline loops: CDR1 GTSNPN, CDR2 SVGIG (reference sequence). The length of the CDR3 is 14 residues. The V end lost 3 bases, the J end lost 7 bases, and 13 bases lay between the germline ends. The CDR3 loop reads CAWRPGSENSPLHF. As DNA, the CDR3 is TGTGCCTGGAGGCCGGGTTCTGAAAATTCACCCCTCCACTTT.

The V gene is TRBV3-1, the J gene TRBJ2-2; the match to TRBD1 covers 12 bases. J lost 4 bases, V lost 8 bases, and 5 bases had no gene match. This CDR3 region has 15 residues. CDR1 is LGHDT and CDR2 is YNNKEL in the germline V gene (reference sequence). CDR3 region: CASRDRGRITGELFF. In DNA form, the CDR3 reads TGTGCCAGCCGGGACAGGGGGCGAATCACCGGGGAGCTGTTTTTT.

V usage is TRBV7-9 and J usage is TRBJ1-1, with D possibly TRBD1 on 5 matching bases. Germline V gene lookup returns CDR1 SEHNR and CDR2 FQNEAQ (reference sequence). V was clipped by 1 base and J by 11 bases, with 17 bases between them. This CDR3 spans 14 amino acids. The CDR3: CASSLEAGFVGAFF. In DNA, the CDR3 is TGTGCCAGCAGCTTAGAGGCAGGGTTTGTCGGGGCTTTCTTT.

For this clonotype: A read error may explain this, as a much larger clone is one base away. The CDR3 coding sequence is TGTGCCAGCAGTTTATGGGGAGACACTGAAGCTTCCTTT. Protein product: CASSLWGDTEASF. V and J are TRBV12-3 or TRBV12-4 and TRBJ1-1, with D uncertain. There are 13 residues in the CDR3.